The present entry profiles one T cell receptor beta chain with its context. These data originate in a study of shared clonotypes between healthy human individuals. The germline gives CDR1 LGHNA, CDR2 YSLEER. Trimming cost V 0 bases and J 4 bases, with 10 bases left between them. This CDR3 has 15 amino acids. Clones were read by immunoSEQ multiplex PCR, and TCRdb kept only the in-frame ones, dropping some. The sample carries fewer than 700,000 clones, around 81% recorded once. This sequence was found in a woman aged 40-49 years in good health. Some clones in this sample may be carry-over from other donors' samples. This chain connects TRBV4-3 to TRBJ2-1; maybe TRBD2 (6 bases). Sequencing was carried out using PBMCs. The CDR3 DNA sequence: TGCGCCAGCAGCCAAGATTGGGACTCTTACAATGAGCAGTTCTTC. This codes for CASSQDWDSYNEQFF.